These T cell receptor beta chains were read from a single sample in a study of T cells after yellow fever vaccination. Each CDR3 protein gets one entry after TCRdb re-called the 5' RACE reads with MiXCR. The table shows more than 50,000 distinct CDR3 sequences, with 5% to 6.5% occurring only once. The material was PBMCs, either bulk or a sorted T-cell subset (CD4+, CD8+, memory, or dextramer-sorted; not recorded which), obtained on the day of the yellow fever booster vaccination. All receptors come from a man younger than 35 who received the YFV17D yellow fever vaccine. Each CDR3 is given with its conserved first and last residue. The D gene is left open where the match is weak. The size entry is marked missing in some rows and otherwise reads once, few, many or a size class.

D gene,V gene,J gene,clone size,CDR3 DNA,CDR3 protein
.,TRBV11-1,TRBJ2-1,many,TGTGCCAGCCAGGGAACAGATTCCTACAATGAGCAGTTCTTC,CASQGTDSYNEQFF
.,TRBV9,TRBJ2-1,.,TGTGCCAGCGGGCTGTCGGCGGACCCCTACAATGAGCAGTTCTTC,CASGLSADPYNEQFF
.,TRBV11-3,TRBJ1-2,.,TGTGCCAGCAGCTTAGACAGCGGCTATGGCTACACCTTC,CASSLDSGYGYTF
.,TRBV3-2,TRBJ2-1,.,TGTGCCAGCAGCCCTGGGACTACCTACAATGAGCAGTTCTTC,CASSPGTTYNEQFF
.,TRBV7-3,TRBJ2-1,.,TGTGCCAGCAGCTTAGGGCTAGCGAGCTACAATGAGCAGTTCTTC,CASSLGLASYNEQFF
TRBD2,TRBV7-9,TRBJ2-3,many,TGTGCCAGCAGCCGGCCGGTCGCGACTAGCGGGGTAAATACGCAGTATTTT,CASSRPVATSGVNTQYF
.,TRBV12-3/TRBV12-4,TRBJ1-2,many,TGTGCCAGCAGTTTGTGGAGGGCCGATGGCTACACCTTC,CASSLWRADGYTF
.,TRBV29-1,TRBJ2-2,many,TGCAGCGTCCAAAACAGTTTGACCGGGGAGCTGTTTTTT,CSVQNSLTGELFF
.,TRBV4-2,TRBJ2-7,many,TGTGCCAGCAGCCCGGCAGGGAACTACGAGCAGTACTTC,CASSPAGNYEQYF
TRBD1,TRBV12-3/TRBV12-4,TRBJ1-1,many,TGTGCCAGCAGTCGGCAACAGGGGGCCACTGAAGCTTTCTTT,CASSRQQGATEAFF
TRBD1,TRBV5-1,TRBJ1-1,many,TGCGCCAGCAGCTGGACAGGGGGCACCCTAAACACTGAAGCTTTCTTT,CASSWTGGTLNTEAFF
TRBD2,TRBV13,TRBJ2-7,many,TGTGCCAGCAGCTTAGGGGGGGCTAGCGGGGTTATGCACGAGCAGTACTTC,CASSLGGASGVMHEQYF
TRBD2,TRBV5-1,TRBJ2-2,.,TGCGCCAGCAGCTTGAATCTAGCGGGGGGGCTCACCGGGGAGCTGTTTTTT,CASSLNLAGGLTGELFF
TRBD1,TRBV7-9,TRBJ1-2,.,TGTGCCAGCAGCGCCTCCGGGACAGGGGTTTTTAACTATGGCTACACCTTC,CASSASGTGVFNYGYTF
.,TRBV5-6,TRBJ1-2,few,TGTGCCAGCAGCTTTGATGGCTACACCTTC,CASSFDGYTF
.,TRBV12-5,TRBJ2-1,many,TGTGCTAGTGCCCCCCCCGGAGGGTACAATGAGCAGTTCTTC,CASAPPGGYNEQFF
.,TRBV3-1,TRBJ2-7,.,TGTGCCAGCAGTCCCAGGAGCTCCTACGAGCAGTACTTC,CASSPRSSYEQYF
.,TRBV27,TRBJ2-2,few,TGTGCCAGCAGTTTTGGTCGGGCCGGGGAGCTGTTTTTT,CASSFGRAGELFF
.,TRBV7-2,TRBJ2-5,many,TGTGCCAGCAGCTCACAGTCCCGGGCTCCAAAGTACTTC,CASSSQSRAPKYF
.,TRBV27,TRBJ1-6,few,TGTGCCAGCAGCCAGGGGACCTATAATTCACCCCTCCACTTT,CASSQGTYNSPLHF
.,TRBV5-1,TRBJ1-1,few,TGCGCCAGCAGCACCTTAACGAATACGAACACTGAAGCTTTCTTT,CASSTLTNTNTEAFF
.,TRBV4-1,TRBJ1-2,few,TGCGCCAGCAGCCAAGTAGGTCAGGGACGAGGCTACACCTTC,CASSQVGQGRGYTF
.,TRBV7-2,TRBJ1-6,few,TGTGCCAGCAACTCCGTGGCAGGCGTGAATTCACCCCTCCACTTT,CASNSVAGVNSPLHF